The 10 T cell receptor beta chains presented below share a single source sample, sequenced in a study of CD8 T cells in ankylosing spondylitis. MiXCR, run by TCRdb on the 5' RACE reads, gives a single entry per CDR3 protein. The table shows about 39,000 distinct CDR3 sequences, with roughly 3.1% occurring only once. Sequencing was carried out using blood, either unsorted or a sorted T cell fraction (not recorded which). These receptors all come from a male donor with ankylosing spondylitis or in good health (not recorded which).

Many counts were recorded for this clonotype. The chain employs TRBV9 and TRBJ2-5; D is unclear. This CDR3 is 14 amino acids long. CDR1 and CDR2 (germline): SGDLS, YYNGEE. V lost 0 bases to trimming and J lost 3 bases, with 9 bases between them. The CDR3 sequence: CASSVGTKEETQYF. The CDR3 DNA follows: TGTGCCAGCAGCGTAGGAACGAAAGAAGAGACCCAGTACTTC. The complete variable domain, with remaining parts taken from reference TRBV9 and TRBJ2-5, reads DSGVTQTPKHLITATGQRVTLRCSPRSGDLSVYWYQQSLDQGLQFLIQYYNGEERAKGNILERFSAQQFPDLHSELNLSSLELGDSALYFCASSVGTKEETQYFGPGTRLLVL.

The chain joins TRBV9 to TRBJ1-1; D is unresolved. Looked up from germline, CDR1 is SGDLS and CDR2 is YYNGEE. The CDR3 has 15 amino acids. Trimming stripped 3 bases from V and 4 bases from J, with 16 bases between. The CDR3, as DNA: TGTGCCAGCAGCGCCTCGATTCAGTGGACCACTGAAGCTTTCTTT. It is translated as CASSASIQWTTEAFF. Full variable domain (outside the CDR3, taken from reference TRBV9 and TRBJ1-1): DSGVTQTPKHLITATGQRVTLRCSPRSGDLSVYWYQQSLDQGLQFLIQYYNGEERAKGNILERFSAQQFPDLHSELNLSSLELGDSALYFCASSASIQWTTEAFFGQGTRLTVV.

This clonotype was observed at least ten times. V usage is TRBV9 and J usage is TRBJ2-5, with 10 bases matching TRBD2. Germline-derived CDR1 and CDR2 are SGDLS and YYNGEE. The CDR3 contains 16 residues. Unmatched junction bases numbered 7, after V lost 0 bases and J lost 5 bases. CDR3 sequence (DNA): TGTGCCAGCAGCGTAGAAATAGCGGGAGGATTGGAGACCCAGTACTTC. This codes for CASSVEIAGGLETQYF. The variable domain in full, completed from reference TRBV9 and TRBJ2-5, reads DSGVTQTPKHLITATGQRVTLRCSPRSGDLSVYWYQQSLDQGLQFLIQYYNGEERAKGNILERFSAQQFPDLHSELNLSSLELGDSALYFCASSVEIAGGLETQYFGPGTRLLVL.

This clonotype showed up many times. This chain links TRBV9 with TRBJ1-1; D is unclear. Germline V gene data show CDR1 as SGDLS and CDR2 as YYNGEE. The V and J ends lost 0 bases and 4 bases respectively, with 10 bases between them. The CDR3 is made up of 14 amino acids. CDR3 sequence reads: CASSVGSGSTEAFF. The CDR3 region has the DNA TGTGCCAGCAGCGTAGGGTCGGGGAGCACTGAAGCTTTCTTT. Full variable domain (remainder filled in from reference TRBV9 and TRBJ1-1): DSGVTQTPKHLITATGQRVTLRCSPRSGDLSVYWYQQSLDQGLQFLIQYYNGEERAKGNILERFSAQQFPDLHSELNLSSLELGDSALYFCASSVGSGSTEAFFGQGTRLTVV.

This clonotype came up many times. The chain is built from TRBV9 and TRBJ1-4; perhaps TRBD1 as D (5 bases). Germline V gives CDR1 SGDLS, CDR2 YYNGEE. Trimming stripped 2 bases from V and 8 bases from J, with 16 bases between. CDR3 size: 15 residues. The DNA for the CDR3 is TGTGCCAGCAGCGTGTCCCCATCAGGGTTGGAAAAACTGTTTTTT. Translating it yields CASSVSPSGLEKLFF.

In its sample, this clonotype was seen many times. The chain carries TRBV9 and TRBJ1-6, with 10 nucleotides matching TRBD1. From germline, CDR1 is SGDLS and CDR2 YYNGEE. J was trimmed by 7 bases and V by 6 bases; bases with no gene match: 10. The CDR3 sequence is 16 residues long. CDR3 bases: TGTGCCAGCACCACGAGCCGGGACAGGGGCAATTCACCCCTCCACTTT. Residues: CASTTSRDRGNSPLHF.

This clonotype was counted many times. This chain links TRBV9 with TRBJ1-6, with D tentatively TRBD1 (5 bases). V was cut by 3 bases and J by 9 bases, with 13 bases left in between. The CDR3 totals 14 residues. Germline loops: CDR1 SGDLS, CDR2 YYNGEE. This chain's CDR3 is CASSATVSSSPLHF. CDR3 DNA: TGTGCCAGCAGCGCGACAGTATCTAGTTCACCCCTCCACTTT.

This clonotype was observed at least ten times. The genes are TRBV9 and TRBJ2-3; D is perhaps TRBD1 (6 bases). CDR3 length equals 14 residues. The germline V gene has CDR1 SGDLS and CDR2 YYNGEE. Trimming took off 6 bases at V and 2 bases at J, with 13 bases between the two ends. The CDR3 nucleotides are TGTGCCAGCAACCCGGGACACCTCACAGATACGCAGTATTTT. The encoded protein is CASNPGHLTDTQYF.

This clonotype rates as medium-sized. V and J are TRBV21-1 and TRBJ2-1; the table calls TRBD2, which could not be checked here. TRBV21-1 is assigned pseudogene status. The CDR3 totals 17 residues. CDR3: CASSSTDWEKAYNEQFF. Written as DNA, the CDR3 is TGTGCCAGCAGCAGTACTGATTGGGAGAAGGCCTACAATGAGCAGTTCTTC.

This clonotype was counted ten times or more. V usage is TRBV9 and J usage is TRBJ1-1; 7 bases align to TRBD1. After removal of 4 bases from V and 6 bases from J, the junction contained 9 bases not matched to a gene. Germline CDR1 reads SGDLS; CDR2 reads YYNGEE. This CDR3 has 14 residues. CDR3 sequence reads: CASSLRQGGSEAFF. The CDR3 DNA reads TGTGCCAGCAGCTTACGACAGGGAGGGTCTGAAGCTTTCTTT.